These 31 T cell receptor beta chains were all obtained from the same sample, sequenced in a study of human T cells and chemical hapten exposure. Time point of the sample: patch test 3, about 24 weeks after DPC sensitization. Treatment denoted: therapeutic diphenylcyclopropenone sensitization with weekly scalp DPC. TCRdb ran MiXCR on the RACE reads and lists one entry per CDR3 protein. The sample lists 100,000 to 150,000 distinct CDR3 sequences; around 11% were seen once. Sequencing was performed on whole blood, taken in connection with sensitization to the hapten diphenylcyclopropenone (DPC). The receptors were sampled from a woman aged 50 to 65 with alopecia areata. Some clones in this sample may be carry-over from other donors' samples.

The chain employs TRBV3-1 and TRBJ1-1, with 12 bases fitting TRBD1. Trimming cost V 4 bases and J 3 bases; bases outside gene matches: 12. The CDR3 spans 18 residues. Germline CDR1 and CDR2: LGHDT and YNNKEL (reference sequence). CDR3 bases: TGTGCCAGCAGCCCGATCCTGGGACAGGGGGCGACGGACACTGAAGCTTTCTTT. Its protein product is CASSPILGQGATDTEAFF.

This chain joins TRBV12-5 and TRBJ1-1; the match to TRBD1 covers 8 bases. The V gene's germline CDR1 is LGHNT and CDR2 FRNRAP. Germline trimming cut 2 bases from V and 4 bases from J; bases unmatched to any gene: 9. The CDR3 runs to 16 residues. The CDR3 DNA sequence: TGTGCTAGTGGTTTGTATCACAGGGGGGGGGGCACTGAAGCTTTCTTT. It yields the protein CASGLYHRGGGTEAFF.

This clonotype was detected only a few times. The chain uses TRBV28 and TRBJ2-7, with 13 positions matching TRBD2. The trim removed 2 bases at V and 2 bases at J, leaving 18 bases unmatched. Germline V lookup: CDR1 MDHEN, CDR2 SYDVKM. The CDR3 length is 21 residues. The CDR3 sequence is CASSLVPQGYLTSGRPYEQYF. Here the CDR3 DNA reads TGTGCCAGCAGTTTAGTCCCACAGGGTTATCTGACTAGCGGGAGGCCCTACGAGCAGTACTTC.

The chain is built from TRBV9 and TRBJ1-4; 7 nucleotides match TRBD1. Per germline, CDR1 SGDLS and CDR2 YYNGEE. Trimming cost V 3 bases and J 5 bases; bases outside gene matches: 4. The CDR3 sequence is 14 residues long. DNA of the CDR3: TGTGCCAGCAGCGCGGGACAGACCAATGAAAAACTGTTTTTT. This codes for CASSAGQTNEKLFF.

This rearrangement joins TRBV2 to TRBJ2-2, with 10 bases identical to TRBD2. The CDR3 totals 17 residues. V dropped 5 bases and J dropped 6; count of bases not matched to a gene: 12. CDR1 and CDR2 from the germline V gene are SNHLY and FYNNEI. The CDR3 is CASSPQGAGGIAGELFF. The CDR3 region has the DNA TGTGCCAGCAGTCCTCAGGGAGCGGGGGGGATCGCCGGGGAGCTGTTTTTT.

The V and J genes are TRBV7-9 and TRBJ2-7; 13 bases are shared with TRBD2. This CDR3 contains 16 residues. With 1 base clipped from V and 9 bases from J, the junction kept 9 bases outside the gene matches. The germline V gene encodes CDR1 SEHNR and CDR2 FQNEAQ (reference sequence). Written as DNA, the CDR3 is TGTGCCAGCAGCTTAGTGACGGGACTAGCGGGGATGGTGCAGTACTTC. This encodes CASSLVTGLAGMVQYF. The variable domain in full, completed from reference TRBV7-9 and TRBJ2-7, reads DTGVSQNPRHKITKRGQNVTFRCDPISEHNRLYWYRQTLGQGPEFLTYFQNEAQLEKSRLLSDRFSAERPKGSFSTLEIQRTEQGDSAMYLCASSLVTGLAGMVQYFGPGTRLTVT.

This clonotype has just a few counts. The J gene is TRBJ1-1, the V gene TRBV5-1, with D maybe TRBD1 (5 bases). The length of the CDR3 is 17 residues. Germline V gene sequence: CDR1 SGHRS, CDR2 YFSETQ. Between the trimmed V and J ends, which lost 4 bases and 5 bases, there was a span of 24 bases. This CDR3 reads CASSDPERHMKGTEAFF. For the CDR3, the DNA is TGCGCCAGCAGCGACCCAGAAAGACACATGAAGGGGACTGAAGCTTTCTTT.

The rearrangement joins TRBV19 to TRBJ2-1; the D gene is possibly TRBD2 (5 bases). The CDR3 covers 15 residues. The V gene's germline CDR1 is LNHDA and CDR2 SQIVND (reference sequence). The V end lost 7 bases, the J end lost 4 bases, and 17 bases lay between the germline ends. CDR3 nucleotide sequence: TGTGCCAGTAACCCCGGAGGAGACCATTACAATGAGCAGTTCTTC. Encoded protein: CASNPGGDHYNEQFF.

This clonotype was counted a few times. The chain recombines TRBV7-2 with TRBJ1-3, with D tentatively TRBD1 (5 bases). This CDR3 contains 14 residues. Trimming removed 6 bases from V and 5 bases from J, with 14 bases in between. CDR1 is SGHTA, CDR2 FQGNSA, per germline. For the CDR3, the DNA is TGTGCCAGCAGTTCGGCTCCGGACAGAAACACCATATATTTT. Its translation is CASSSAPDRNTIYF.

This chain joins TRBV18 and TRBJ2-3; D unclear. Germline values: CDR1 KGHSH, CDR2 LQKENI. CDR3 size: 16 residues. The V end was cut by 1 base, the J end by 0 bases, with 11 bases between. CDR3 sequence reads: CASSPRNQGSTDTQYF. The CDR3 DNA reads as TGTGCCAGCTCACCACGGAATCAAGGGAGCACAGATACGCAGTATTTT.

This clonotype was detected a few times. V and J are TRBV30 and TRBJ2-1, with 8 bases aligning to TRBD2. The CDR3 spans 14 residues. Germline V gives CDR1 GTSNPN, CDR2 SVGIG (reference sequence). V dropped 0 bases and J dropped 5; count of bases not matched to a gene: 3. CDR3 sequence: CAWSVLAENNEQFF. The CDR3 coding sequence is TGTGCCTGGAGTGTACTAGCGGAAAACAATGAGCAGTTCTTC.

This clonotype was observed a few times. The chain joins TRBV6-2 or TRBV6-3 to TRBJ1-1; weak D call: TRBD1 (5 bases). This CDR3 has 14 amino acids. V gave up 2 bases and J gave up 1 base, with 8 bases separating them. Germline V gene lookup returns CDR1 MNHEY and CDR2 SVGEGT. In nucleotides, the CDR3 is TGTGCCAGCAGTTACCAGGGAAGGAACACTGAAGCTTTCTTT. Protein sequence: CASSYQGRNTEAFF.

Only a few counts were recorded for this clonotype. The chain employs TRBV27 and TRBJ1-3; perhaps TRBD1 as D (6 bases). The germline gives CDR1 MNHEY, CDR2 SMNVEV (reference sequence). Trimming removed 7 bases at V and 0 bases at J, with 16 bases between. The CDR3 spans 16 residues. The CDR3 nucleotides are TGTGCCAGCAATCGGTTCGGACAGAGCTCTGGAAACACCATATATTTT. Protein product: CASNRFGQSSGNTIYF.

This clonotype occurred many times. The chain links TRBV2 to TRBJ2-1; unclear D gene. Germline V CDR1 and CDR2: SNHLY, FYNNEI. Trimming removed 6 bases at V and 2 bases at J, with 11 bases between. The CDR3 spans 14 residues. CDR3 residues: CASSLDTTYNEQFF. The CDR3 nucleotides read TGTGCCAGCAGCCTAGACACCACCTACAATGAGCAGTTCTTC.

Only a few counts were recorded for this clonotype. V gene TRBV3-1 combines with J gene TRBJ1-6; no definite D call. This CDR3 region has 17 residues. V was clipped by 4 bases and J by 0 bases, with 13 bases between them. Germline V CDR1 and CDR2: LGHDT, YNNKEL (reference sequence). The CDR3 protein is CASSRTDMSSYNSPLHF. The DNA for the CDR3 is TGTGCCAGCAGCCGGACGGATATGAGCTCCTATAATTCACCCCTCCACTTT.

This rearrangement joins TRBV9 to TRBJ2-3; D assignment may be TRBD1 or TRBD2 (6 bases each). The CDR3 sequence is 15 residues long. Per germline, CDR1 SGDLS and CDR2 YYNGEE. V shed 4 bases and J shed 0 bases, with 12 bases lying between them. The CDR3 sequence: CASSSGATSTDTQYF. The CDR3 nucleotides are TGTGCCAGCAGCTCGGGGGCTACTAGCACAGATACGCAGTATTTT.

This chain joins TRBV29-1 and TRBJ1-1; perhaps TRBD1 as D (5 bases). V was clipped by 3 bases and J by 3 bases, with 8 bases between them. The CDR3 is 12 residues long. Germline V CDR1 and CDR2: SQVTM, ANQGSEA. The CDR3 protein is CSVDQGYTEAFF. The CDR3 DNA sequence: TGCAGCGTTGATCAGGGCTACACTGAAGCTTTCTTT.

This chain connects TRBV29-1 to TRBJ2-7; D remains ambiguous. The CDR3 runs to 12 residues. Trimming left V 4 bases short and J 4 bases short, with 11 bases between. Germline-derived CDR1 and CDR2 are SQVTM and ANQGSEA. CDR3 amino acids: CSVAPRGYEQYF. CDR3 nucleotide sequence: TGCAGCGTTGCCCCCCGCGGATACGAGCAGTACTTC.

The chain links TRBV2 to TRBJ2-3; 8 bases are shared with TRBD1. The germline gives CDR1 SNHLY, CDR2 FYNNEI. CDR3 size: 17 residues. The V segment lost 2 bases and the J segment 1 base; nucleotides outside the gene matches: 8. As DNA, the CDR3 is TGTGCCAGCAGTGAACCGACAGGGGCGATGCGCACAGATACGCAGTATTTT. Encoded protein: CASSEPTGAMRTDTQYF.

The rearrangement joins TRBV12-3 or TRBV12-4 to TRBJ1-3; D gene unclear. The CDR3 loop spans 13 amino acids. Trimming removed 2 bases at V and 4 bases at J, with 6 bases between. The CDR3 DNA reads as TGTGCCAGCAGTTTAAGACGGGGAAACACCATATATTTT. This sequence encodes CASSLRRGNTIYF.

The V and J genes are TRBV20-1 and TRBJ2-3; no firm D call. V lost 3 bases to trimming and J lost 1 base, with 8 bases between them. There are 13 residues in the CDR3. Per germline, CDR1 DFQATT and CDR2 SNEGSKA (reference sequence). CDR3 DNA: TGCAGTGCTAGGGGGATGGGCACAGATACGCAGTATTTT. Its protein is CSARGMGTDTQYF.

This clonotype was picked up a small number of times. This chain joins TRBV30 and TRBJ2-7; TRBD2 might be the D (5 bases). The V end lost 0 bases, the J end lost 1 base, and 7 bases lay between the germline ends. Germline V gene data show CDR1 as GTSNPN and CDR2 as SVGIG (reference sequence). The CDR3 has 13 amino acids. In nucleotides, the CDR3 is TGTGCCTGGAGTGTAGGGAGTTCCTACGAGCAGTACTTC. Its protein is CAWSVGSSYEQYF. The full variable domain, with the rest looked up from reference TRBV30 and TRBJ2-7, is SQTIHQWPATLVQPVGSPLSLECTVEGTSNPNLYWYRQAAGRGLQLLFYSVGIGQISSEVPQNLSASRPQDRQFILSSKKLLLSDSGFYLCAWSVGSSYEQYFGPGTRLTVT.

The rearrangement uses TRBV7-6 and TRBJ1-1, with D unclear. The V end lost 0 bases, the J end lost 1 base, and 6 bases lay between the germline ends. Germline V gene data show CDR1 as SGHVS and CDR2 as FNYEAQ. CDR3 length equals 14 residues. CDR3 region: CASSLAWGNTEAFF. In DNA form, the CDR3 reads TGTGCCAGCAGCTTAGCGTGGGGGAACACTGAAGCTTTCTTT.

V is TRBV5-1 and J is TRBJ2-6; 12 bases line up with TRBD1. Germline-derived CDR1 and CDR2 are SGHRS and YFSETQ. This CDR3 spans 19 amino acids. Unmatched junction bases numbered 8, after V lost 1 base and J lost 3 bases. Here the CDR3 reads CASSLFRGTGGDGANVLTF. The CDR3 DNA reads as TGCGCCAGCAGCTTGTTTAGGGGGACAGGGGGCGATGGGGCCAACGTCCTGACTTTC.

V usage is TRBV2 and J usage is TRBJ2-5, with D hard to call. The germline V gene encodes CDR1 SNHLY and CDR2 FYNNEI. The germline V and J ends were trimmed by 10 bases and 1 base, with 16 bases remaining between them. This CDR3 is built from 14 residues. This CDR3 reads CATQPRTGQETQYF. CDR3 nucleotide sequence: TGTGCCACCCAACCCCGGACCGGCCAAGAGACCCAGTACTTC.

The sample holds a few counts of this clonotype. V gene TRBV18 combines with J gene TRBJ1-1; the D gene is possibly TRBD1 (6 bases). The CDR3 is 13 amino acids. V lost 2 bases to trimming and J lost 5 bases, with 9 bases between them. CDR1 is KGHSH and CDR2 is LQKENI in the germline V gene. In DNA, the CDR3 is TGTGCCAGCTCACCATCCAGGGGTACTGAAGCTTTCTTT. This translates into CASSPSRGTEAFF. The entire variable domain, with the rest obtained from reference TRBV18 and TRBJ1-1, is as follows: NAGVMQNPRHLVRRRGQEARLRCSPMKGHSHVYWYRQLPEEGLKFMVYLQKENIIDESGMPKERFSAEFPKEGPSILRIQQVVRGDSAAYFCASSPSRGTEAFFGQGTRLTVV.

This chain joins TRBV6-1 and TRBJ1-4; D gene ambiguous. Germline V gene data show CDR1 as MNHNS and CDR2 as SASEGT. The CDR3 loop spans 11 amino acids. Trimming took 6 bases from V and 8 from J, leaving 7 bases between them. The DNA for the CDR3 is TGTGCCAGCAGAAGCCAGGAAAAACTGTTTTTT. It yields the protein CASRSQEKLFF.

The V and J genes are TRBV29-1 and TRBJ1-1; TRBD1 matches at 7 bases. This CDR3 is built from 11 residues. The germline gives CDR1 SQVTM, CDR2 ANQGSEA. The CDR3 coding sequence is TGCCAGGGGGTGACGGGGACTGAAGCTTTCTTT. As protein: CQGVTGTEAFF.

This clonotype showed up just a few times. The chain joins TRBV11-3 to TRBJ2-6, with D perhaps TRBD2 (5 bases). Trimming cost V 5 bases and J 2 bases, with 7 bases left between them. The CDR3 totals 14 residues. The germline V gene has CDR1 SGHNT and CDR2 YENEEA. The chain's CDR3 is CASSTSPGANVLTF. CDR3 in DNA: TGTGCCAGCAGCACTAGTCCTGGGGCCAACGTCCTGACTTTC.

This rearrangement joins TRBV21-1 to TRBJ1-2; the table's D call, TRBD1, was not checked against the DNA. TRBV21-1 is labeled a pseudogene. This CDR3 comprises 16 residues. The CDR3 DNA reads as TGTGCCAGCAGCAAAGTAGGACAGGGGGAGATTTGTGGCTACACCTTC. Its protein is CASSKVGQGEICGYTF.

This clonotype came up many times. The genes are TRBV5-1 and TRBJ2-5; 8 nucleotides line up with TRBD1. Germline V gene data show CDR1 as SGHRS and CDR2 as YFSETQ. The J segment lost 5 bases and the V segment lost 4 bases, leaving 7 bases of the junction unmatched. CDR3 length: 14 amino acids. CDR3 residues: CASSVTGAAETQYF. CDR3 sequence (DNA): TGCGCCAGCAGCGTGACAGGGGCCGCGGAGACCCAGTACTTC.